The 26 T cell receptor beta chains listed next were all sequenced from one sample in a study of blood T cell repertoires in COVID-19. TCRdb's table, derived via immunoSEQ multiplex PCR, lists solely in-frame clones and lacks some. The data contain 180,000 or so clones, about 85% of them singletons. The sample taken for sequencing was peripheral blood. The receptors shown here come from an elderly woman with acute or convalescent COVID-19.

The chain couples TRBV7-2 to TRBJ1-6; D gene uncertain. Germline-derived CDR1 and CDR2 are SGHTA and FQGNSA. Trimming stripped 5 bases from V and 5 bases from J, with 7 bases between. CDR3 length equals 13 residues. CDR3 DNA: TGTGCCAGCAGCCGACGGGATAATTCACCCCTCCACTTT. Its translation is CASSRRDNSPLHF.

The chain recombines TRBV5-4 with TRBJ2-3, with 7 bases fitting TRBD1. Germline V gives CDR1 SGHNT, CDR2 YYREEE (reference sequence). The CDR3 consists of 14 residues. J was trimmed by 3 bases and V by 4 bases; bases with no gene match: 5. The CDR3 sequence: CASSTPGQTDTQYF. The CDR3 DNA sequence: TGTGCCAGCAGCACCCCGGGACAGACAGATACGCAGTATTTT.

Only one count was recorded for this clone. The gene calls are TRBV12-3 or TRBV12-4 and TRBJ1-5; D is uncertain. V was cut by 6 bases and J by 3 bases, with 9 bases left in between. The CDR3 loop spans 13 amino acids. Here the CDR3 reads CASSWHLNQPQHF. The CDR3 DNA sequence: TGTGCCAGCAGCTGGCACCTCAATCAGCCCCAGCATTTT.

DNA of the CDR3: TGTGCCAGCAGTGGTGGTAGCGGGGGGTTCTTCGGGGCCAACGTCCTGACTTTC. This codes for CASSGGSGGFFGANVLTF. The chain employs TRBV2 and TRBJ2-6; 10 bases map to TRBD2. The CDR3 sequence is 18 residues long. V trimming: 4 bases; J trimming: 4 bases; junction bases outside the gene matches: 10. Germline CDR1 and CDR2: SNHLY and FYNNEI.

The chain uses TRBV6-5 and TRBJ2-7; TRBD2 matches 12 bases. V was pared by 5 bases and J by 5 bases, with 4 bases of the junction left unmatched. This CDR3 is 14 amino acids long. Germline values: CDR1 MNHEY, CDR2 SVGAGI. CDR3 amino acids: CASSLTSGRHEQYF. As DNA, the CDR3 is TGTGCCAGCAGTCTTACTAGCGGGAGGCACGAGCAGTACTTC.

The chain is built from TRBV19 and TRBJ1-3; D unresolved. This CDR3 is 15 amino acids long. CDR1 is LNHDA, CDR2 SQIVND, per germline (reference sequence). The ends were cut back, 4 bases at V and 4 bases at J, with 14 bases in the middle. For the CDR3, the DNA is TGTGCCAGTAGTAGAAGAGAACCCCGAGGAAACACCATATATTTT. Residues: CASSRREPRGNTIYF.

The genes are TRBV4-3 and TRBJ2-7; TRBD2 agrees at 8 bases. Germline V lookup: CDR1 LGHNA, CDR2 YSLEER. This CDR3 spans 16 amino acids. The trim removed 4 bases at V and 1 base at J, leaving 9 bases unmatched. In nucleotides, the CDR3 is TGCGCCAGCAGCCGAGGGCACGGGACTAGTTCCTACGAGCAGTACTTC. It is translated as CASSRGHGTSSYEQYF.

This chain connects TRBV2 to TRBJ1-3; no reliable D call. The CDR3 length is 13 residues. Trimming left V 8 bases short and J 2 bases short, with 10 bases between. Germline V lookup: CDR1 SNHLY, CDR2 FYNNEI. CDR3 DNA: TGTGCCAGCGGCGGGGTTACTGGAAACACCATATATTTT. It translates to CASGGVTGNTIYF.

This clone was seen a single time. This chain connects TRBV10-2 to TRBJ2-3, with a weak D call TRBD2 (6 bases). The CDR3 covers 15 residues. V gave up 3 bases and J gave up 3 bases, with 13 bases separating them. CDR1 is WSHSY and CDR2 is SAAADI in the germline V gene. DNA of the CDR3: TGCGCCAGCAGTGACCGGTTCGGAGGGACAGATACGCAGTATTTT. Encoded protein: CASSDRFGGTDTQYF.

CDR3 bases: TGTGCCAGCATATCCTTTAGCGGCCTCAGGCCAGATACGCAGTATTTT. This encodes CASISFSGLRPDTQYF. This chain uses TRBV7-9 with TRBJ2-3; possibly TRBD2 for D (6 bases). The CDR3 spans 16 residues. CDR1 and CDR2 from the germline V gene are SEHNR and FQNEAQ (reference sequence). V was clipped by 7 bases and J by 4 bases, with 21 bases between them.

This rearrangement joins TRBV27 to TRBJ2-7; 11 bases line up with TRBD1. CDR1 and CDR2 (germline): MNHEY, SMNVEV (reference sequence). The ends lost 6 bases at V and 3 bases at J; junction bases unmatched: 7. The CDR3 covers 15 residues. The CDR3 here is CASRRWTGGFYEQYF. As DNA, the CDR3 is TGTGCCAGCAGACGGTGGACAGGGGGCTTCTACGAGCAGTACTTC.

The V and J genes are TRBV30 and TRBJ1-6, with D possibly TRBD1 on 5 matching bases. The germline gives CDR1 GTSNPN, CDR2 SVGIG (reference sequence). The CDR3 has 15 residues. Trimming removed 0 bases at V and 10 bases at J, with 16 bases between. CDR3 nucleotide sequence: TGTGCCTGGAGTGTAACCGCAGGGTCTCAATCACCCCTCCACTTT. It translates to CAWSVTAGSQSPLHF.

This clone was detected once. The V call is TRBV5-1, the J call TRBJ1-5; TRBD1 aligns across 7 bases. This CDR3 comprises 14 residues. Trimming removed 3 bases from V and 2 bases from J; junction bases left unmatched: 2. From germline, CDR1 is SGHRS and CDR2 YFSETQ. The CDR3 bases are TGCGCCAGCAGCTCCCAGGGGGGCAATCAGCCCCAGCATTTT. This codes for CASSSQGGNQPQHF. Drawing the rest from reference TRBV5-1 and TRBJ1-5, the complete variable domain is KAGVTQTPRYLIKTRGQQVTLSCSPISGHRSVSWYQQTPGQGLQFLFEYFSETQRNKGNFPGRFSGRQFSNSRSEMNVSTLELGDSALYLCASSSQGGNQPQHFGDGTRLSIL.

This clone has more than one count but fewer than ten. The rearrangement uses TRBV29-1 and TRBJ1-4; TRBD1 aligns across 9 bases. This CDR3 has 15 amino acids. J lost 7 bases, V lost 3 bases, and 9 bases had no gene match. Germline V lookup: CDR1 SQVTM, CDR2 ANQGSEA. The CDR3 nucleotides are TGCAGCGTTGACACAGGGGGCAGTCGGAGTGAAAAACTGTTTTTT. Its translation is CSVDTGGSRSEKLFF.

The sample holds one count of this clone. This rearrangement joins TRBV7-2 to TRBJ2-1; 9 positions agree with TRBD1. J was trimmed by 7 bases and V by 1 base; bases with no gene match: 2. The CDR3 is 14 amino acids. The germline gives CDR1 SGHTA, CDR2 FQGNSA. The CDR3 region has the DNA TGTGCCAGCAGCTTAGATGGGACAGGGAATGAGCAGTTCTTC. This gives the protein CASSLDGTGNEQFF.

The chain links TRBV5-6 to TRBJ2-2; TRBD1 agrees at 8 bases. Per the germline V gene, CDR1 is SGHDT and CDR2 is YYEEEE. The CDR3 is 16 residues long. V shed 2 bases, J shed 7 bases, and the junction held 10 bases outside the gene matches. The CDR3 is CASSFGGSGGIGELFF. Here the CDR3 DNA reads TGTGCCAGCAGCTTCGGGGGCTCAGGGGGCATCGGGGAGCTGTTTTTT.

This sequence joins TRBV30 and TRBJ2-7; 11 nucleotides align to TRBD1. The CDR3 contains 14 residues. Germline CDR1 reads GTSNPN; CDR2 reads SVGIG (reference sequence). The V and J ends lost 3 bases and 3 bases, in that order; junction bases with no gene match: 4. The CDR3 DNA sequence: TGTGCCTGGAGCGCCGGGACAGGGGGCTACGAGCAGTACTTC. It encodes CAWSAGTGGYEQYF.

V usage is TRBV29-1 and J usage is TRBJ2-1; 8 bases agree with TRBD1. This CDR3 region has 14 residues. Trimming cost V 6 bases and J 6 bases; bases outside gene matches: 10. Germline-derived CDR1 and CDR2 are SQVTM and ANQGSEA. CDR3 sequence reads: CSVTYRGFINEQFF. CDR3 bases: TGCAGCGTAACCTACAGGGGGTTTATCAATGAGCAGTTCTTC.

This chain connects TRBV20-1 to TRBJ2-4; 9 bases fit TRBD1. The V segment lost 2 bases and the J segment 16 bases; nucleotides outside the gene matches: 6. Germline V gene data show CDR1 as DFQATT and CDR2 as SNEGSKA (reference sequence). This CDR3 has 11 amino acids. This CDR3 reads CSARSGTGSYF. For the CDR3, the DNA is TGCAGTGCTAGATCAGGGACAGGGAGCTACTTC.

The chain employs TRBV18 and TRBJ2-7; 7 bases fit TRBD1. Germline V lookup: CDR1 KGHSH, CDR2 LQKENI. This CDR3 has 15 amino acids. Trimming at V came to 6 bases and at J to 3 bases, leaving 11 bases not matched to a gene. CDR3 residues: CASSFRQGEIYEQYF. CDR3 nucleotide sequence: TGTGCCAGCTCCTTCAGACAGGGAGAAATCTACGAGCAGTACTTC.

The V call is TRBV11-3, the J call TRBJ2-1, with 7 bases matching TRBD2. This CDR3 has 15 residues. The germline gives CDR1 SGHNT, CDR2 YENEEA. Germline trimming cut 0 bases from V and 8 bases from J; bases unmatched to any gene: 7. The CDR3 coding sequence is TGTGCCAGCAGCTTAGATAGCGGGCCAGGGTATGAGCAGTTCTTC. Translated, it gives CASSLDSGPGYEQFF. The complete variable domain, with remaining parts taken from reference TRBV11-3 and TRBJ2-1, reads EAGVVQSPRYKIIEKKQPVAFWCNPISGHNTLYWYLQNLGQGPELLIRYENEEAVDDSQLPKDRFSAERLKGVDSTLKIQPAELGDSAVYLCASSLDSGPGYEQFFGPGTRLTVL.

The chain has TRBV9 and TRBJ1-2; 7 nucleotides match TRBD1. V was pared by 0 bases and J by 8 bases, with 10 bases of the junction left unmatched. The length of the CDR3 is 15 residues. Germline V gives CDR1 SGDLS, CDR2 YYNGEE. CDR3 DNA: TGTGCCAGCAGCGTAGGTTATGAGGGGGCGTTAGGCTACACCTTC. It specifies CASSVGYEGALGYTF.

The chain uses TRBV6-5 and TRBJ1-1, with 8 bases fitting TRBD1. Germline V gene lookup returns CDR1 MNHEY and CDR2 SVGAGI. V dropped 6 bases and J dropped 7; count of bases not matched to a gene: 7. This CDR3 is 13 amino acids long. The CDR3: CASRPDRVYEAFF. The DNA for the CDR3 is TGTGCCAGCAGGCCGGACAGGGTCTATGAAGCTTTCTTT.

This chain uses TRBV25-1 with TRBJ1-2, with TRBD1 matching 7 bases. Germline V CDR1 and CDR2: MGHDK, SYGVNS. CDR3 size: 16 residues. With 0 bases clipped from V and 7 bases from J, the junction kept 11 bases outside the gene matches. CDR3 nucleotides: TGTGCCAGCAGTGAATATGAGGGCAGGGGGAGTAGTGGCTACACCTTC. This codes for CASSEYEGRGSSGYTF.

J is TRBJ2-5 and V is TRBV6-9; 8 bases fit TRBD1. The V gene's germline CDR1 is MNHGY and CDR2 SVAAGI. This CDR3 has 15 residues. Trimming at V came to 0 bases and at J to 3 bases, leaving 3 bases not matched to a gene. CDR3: CASSYSTGEEETQYF. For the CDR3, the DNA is TGTGCCAGCAGTTATTCGACAGGGGAAGAAGAGACCCAGTACTTC.

As DNA, the CDR3 is TGCGCCAGCCAACCGGGACAGGGGGCCGAGCAGTACTTC. It codes for CASQPGQGAEQYF. The V and J genes are TRBV5-1 and TRBJ2-7; TRBD1 agrees at 12 bases. V lost 7 bases, J lost 6 bases, and 5 bases stayed unmatched. Germline V gene lookup returns CDR1 SGHRS and CDR2 YFSETQ. The CDR3 is 13 residues long. The whole variable domain, filled in from reference TRBV5-1 and TRBJ2-7, reads KAGVTQTPRYLIKTRGQQVTLSCSPISGHRSVSWYQQTPGQGLQFLFEYFSETQRNKGNFPGRFSGRQFSNSRSEMNVSTLELGDSALYLCASQPGQGAEQYFGPGTRLTVT.